The rows below give T cell receptor beta chains drawn from one sample of a study of response to subunit inactivated influenza vaccine. TCRdb independently ran MiXCR on the RT-PCR reads; one entry per CDR3 protein. This sample yields approximately 520,000 distinct CDR3 sequences, of which 25% are seen a single time; approximately 2% belongs to the top ten. The source material was CD4+ T cells sorted from PBMCs, sampled roughly 5 days after vaccination. Receptor source: a man aged 50-59 years who received an inactivated influenza vaccine. The CDR3 runs from the conserved cysteine through the conserved F or W. D genes are given only for firm matches. Where a row states a size, it is once, few, many or the class of an expanded clone; other rows omit it.

clone_size j_call v_call d_call cdr3_aa cdr3_nt
few TRBJ2-3 TRBV29-1 NA CSVGSGSANTQYF TGCAGCGTTGGAAGTGGGAGTGCAAATACGCAGTATTTT
few TRBJ1-5 TRBV19 TRBD1 CASIHPGQGDYQPQHF TGTGCCAGTATCCACCCGGGACAGGGAGACTATCAGCCCCAGCATTTT
NA TRBJ2-3 TRBV4-3 NA CASSQEVRTDTQYF TGCGCCAGCAGCCAAGAGGTCCGCACAGATACGCAGTATTTT
many TRBJ2-1 TRBV25-1 TRBD1 CASGKGQGLWNEQFF TGTGCCAGCGGCAAGGGACAGGGGTTGTGGAATGAGCAGTTCTTC
NA TRBJ2-1 TRBV20-1 NA CSVAQGLF TGCAGTGTCGCCCAGGGGTTATTC
NA TRBJ2-2 TRBV20-1 NA CSERVLDINTGELFF TGCAGCGAGCGGGTTCTCGACATTAACACCGGGGAGCTGTTTTTT
few TRBJ1-5 TRBV20-1 TRBD1 CSARVGRGYSNQPQHF TGCAGTGCTAGAGTGGGCAGGGGGTATAGCAATCAGCCCCAGCATTTT
NA TRBJ2-3 TRBV4-3 TRBD2 CASSRWGGGTDTQYF TGCGCCAGCAGCCGTTGGGGGGGGGGCACAGATACGCAGTATTTT
NA TRBJ2-1 TRBV6-2/TRBV6-3 TRBD2 CASSYSGRALYNEQFF TGTGCCAGCAGTTACTCAGGGAGGGCCCTGTACAATGAGCAGTTCTTC
NA TRBJ2-7 TRBV28 NA CASSPLRAPSEQYF TGTGCCAGCAGTCCCCTCCGTGCCCCGAGCGAGCAGTACTTC
many TRBJ2-7 TRBV29-1 TRBD1 CSVEDRDSSYEQYF TGCAGCGTTGAGGATCGGGACAGCTCCTACGAGCAGTACTTC
NA TRBJ2-3 TRBV7-2 NA CASSLESRREDTQYF TGTGCCAGCAGCTTAGAGAGTCGGCGCGAGGATACGCAGTATTTT
NA TRBJ2-2 TRBV5-5 NA CASSYNRVITGELFF TGTGCCAGCAGCTATAACAGGGTCATCACCGGGGAGCTGTTTTTT
NA TRBJ2-3 TRBV10-3 NA CATTGNVRSDTQYF TGTGCCACCACAGGGAATGTGAGGTCAGATACGCAGTATTTT
NA TRBJ2-1 TRBV20-1 TRBD2 CSASFRGVLIGNEQFF TGCAGTGCTAGTTTTCGGGGGGTCCTCATTGGGAATGAGCAGTTCTTC
NA TRBJ2-1 TRBV20-1 TRBD1 CSAVEAAGTGGFF TGCAGTGCCGTAGAAGCGGCCGGGACAGGGGGGTTCTTC
NA TRBJ2-1 TRBV12-3/TRBV12-4 TRBD2 CASSLGVAGINEQFF TGTGCCAGCAGTTTAGGAGTAGCGGGTATTAATGAGCAGTTCTTC
NA TRBJ2-3 TRBV10-3 NA CAIRSQGLDTQYF TGTGCCATCAGGTCCCAGGGATTGGATACGCAGTATTTT
few TRBJ2-2 TRBV12-3/TRBV12-4 NA CASRKLARAWTGELFF TGTGCCAGCAGAAAACTAGCTCGCGCGTGGACCGGGGAGCTGTTTTTT
NA TRBJ1-5 TRBV4-2 NA CASSTRTDEKPQHF TGTGCCAGCAGCACCAGAACCGACGAGAAGCCCCAGCATTTT
few TRBJ1-2 TRBV9 NA CASSPVQGDYGYTF TGTGCCAGCAGCCCCGTTCAGGGTGACTATGGCTACACCTTC
NA TRBJ2-1 TRBV28 TRBD2 CANSSPGLAGDEQFF TGTGCCAACAGTTCGCCGGGACTAGCGGGAGATGAGCAGTTCTTC
NA TRBJ1-2 TRBV10-3 NA CAITVQHRAGYTF TGTGCCATCACAGTTCAGCATCGGGCTGGCTACACCTTC
few TRBJ2-7 TRBV6-2/TRBV6-3 NA CASSHDRGHEQYF TGTGCCAGCAGCCATGACAGAGGACACGAGCAGTACTTC
NA TRBJ1-5 TRBV10-3 NA CAISRDRNQPQHF TGTGCCATCAGCCGGGACCGCAATCAGCCCCAGCATTTT
NA TRBJ2-7 TRBV5-5 TRBD1 CASSPGTASGEQYF TGTGCCAGCAGTCCCGGGACAGCGTCCGGAGAGCAGTACTTC
NA TRBJ1-2 TRBV7-9 NA CASSLLSGDYGYTF TGTGCCAGCAGCCTTCTCTCGGGCGACTATGGCTACACCTTC
NA TRBJ2-7 TRBV2 TRBD1 CASRAPGQGAGEQYF TGTGCCAGCAGGGCGCCGGGACAGGGGGCGGGTGAGCAGTACTTC
NA TRBJ2-5 TRBV29-1 NA CSVEITGETQYF TGCAGCGTTGAAATAACAGGGGAGACCCAGTACTTC
few TRBJ1-3 TRBV24-1 NA CATSGTGNTIYF TGTGCCACCAGCGGCACTGGAAACACCATATATTTT
NA TRBJ2-7 TRBV7-2 NA CASSLAAQMGSSYEQYF TGTGCCAGCAGCTTAGCGGCCCAGATGGGTTCTTCCTACGAGCAGTACTTC
few TRBJ2-3 TRBV20-1 NA CSAPDLTDTQYF TGCAGTGCCCCGGACCTCACAGATACGCAGTATTTT
few TRBJ2-2 TRBV7-2 TRBD2 CASSSLAGATGELFF TGTGCCAGCAGCTCACTAGCGGGGGCCACCGGGGAGCTGTTTTTT
NA TRBJ2-2 TRBV20-1 NA CSARRGFGGTGELFF TGCAGTGCTAGAAGAGGGTTCGGAGGCACCGGGGAGCTGTTTTTT
NA TRBJ1-1 TRBV21-1 NA CASSKVRAANTEAFF TGTGCCAGCAGCAAGGTCCGGGCTGCGAACACTGAAGCTTTCTTT
NA TRBJ1-1 TRBV20-1 TRBD1 CSAGQGAVAEAFF TGCAGTGCTGGACAGGGTGCGGTCGCTGAAGCTTTCTTT
NA TRBJ2-7 TRBV12-3/TRBV12-4 TRBD1 CASSLDGDRAYEQYF TGTGCCAGCAGTTTAGATGGGGACAGGGCCTACGAGCAGTACTTC
NA TRBJ2-5 TRBV25-1 NA CASSVSVAQETQYF TGTGCCAGCAGTGTTTCGGTAGCCCAAGAGACCCAGTACTTC
few TRBJ1-6 TRBV7-2 NA CASSLAGRGRYNSPLHF TGTGCCAGCAGCTTAGCGGGGAGGGGTCGGTATAATTCACCCCTCCACTTT
NA TRBJ2-3 TRBV20-1 NA CSARSTWGHTDTQYF TGCAGTGCTAGAAGTACTTGGGGCCACACAGATACGCAGTATTTT
few TRBJ2-6 TRBV20-1 TRBD2 CSARANSGRASANVLTF TGCAGTGCTAGAGCGAATAGCGGGAGGGCCTCGGCCAACGTCCTGACTTTC
once TRBJ2-3 TRBV2 NA CASSEAPGTDTQYF TGTGCCAGCAGTGAAGCGCCAGGCACAGATACGCAGTATTTT
few TRBJ1-5 TRBV5-6 NA CASSGRDGNQPQHF TGTGCCAGCAGCGGGAGGGACGGTAATCAGCCCCAGCATTTT
NA TRBJ2-5 TRBV19 NA CASSKQVVRDQETQYF TGTGCCAGTAGTAAGCAGGTTGTGAGGGATCAAGAGACCCAGTACTTC
NA TRBJ2-7 TRBV12-3/TRBV12-4 NA CASTSGAGSAYEQYF TGTGCCAGCACCTCCGGCGCGGGTAGTGCCTACGAGCAGTACTTC
NA TRBJ2-3 TRBV20-1 NA CSATGGGSLTDTQYF TGCAGTGCCACCGGGGGCGGGAGCCTCACAGATACGCAGTATTTT
few TRBJ1-4 TRBV4-3 NA CASSQRVTGGEKLFF TGCGCCAGCAGCCAGAGGGTTACAGGAGGTGAAAAACTGTTTTTT
few TRBJ2-5 TRBV7-2 NA CASSRGPNQETQYF TGTGCCAGCAGCCGAGGGCCTAACCAAGAGACCCAGTACTTC
few TRBJ1-1 TRBV20-1 TRBD1 CSARDGQGLVAFF TGCAGTGCTAGGGACGGACAGGGCTTAGTCGCTTTCTTT
few TRBJ2-7 TRBV5-1 NA CASSAGPRITSYEQYF TGCGCCAGCAGCGCGGGTCCCAGAATAACATCCTACGAGCAGTACTTC
NA TRBJ2-7 TRBV6-2/TRBV6-3 NA CASSLQGTGEQYF TGTGCCAGCAGCCTACAGGGAACCGGCGAGCAGTACTTC
NA TRBJ2-7 TRBV6-1 TRBD1 CASSRLTGGYEQYF TGTGCCAGCAGCCGCCTGACAGGGGGCTATGAGCAGTACTTC
NA TRBJ2-7 TRBV15 TRBD2 CATSRDALAAGEQYF TGTGCCACCAGCAGAGATGCACTAGCGGCGGGGGAGCAGTACTTC
NA TRBJ2-3 TRBV11-2 TRBD2 CASSLVVGGRTDTQYF TGTGCCAGCAGCTTAGTCGTGGGAGGGCGCACAGATACGCAGTATTTT
few TRBJ1-5 TRBV20-1 NA CSAGEGGSNQPQHF TGCAGTGCCGGGGAGGGGGGCAGCAATCAGCCCCAGCATTTT
few TRBJ2-6 TRBV2 NA CASSADFSGANVLTF TGTGCCAGCAGTGCGGACTTCTCTGGGGCCAACGTCCTGACTTTC
NA TRBJ2-7 TRBV11-2 TRBD2 CASTLTSGSSYEQYF TGTGCCAGCACCCTGACTAGCGGGTCTTCCTACGAGCAGTACTTC